The entry below gives a single T cell receptor (beta chain) sequence along with its context. The data stem from a study of T cell responses to AZD1222 COVID-19 vaccine. This CDR3 region has 14 residues. V lost 2 bases and J 0 bases, leaving 7 bases between the germline ends. Germline V gene lookup returns CDR1 MNHNS and CDR2 SASEGT. TCRdb's table, derived via immunoSEQ multiplex PCR, lists solely in-frame clones and lacks some. The sample gives 140,000 or so clones, approximately 93% of which show up once; 12% is in the top ten. The chain links TRBV6-1 to TRBJ1-1; D is perhaps TRBD1 (5 bases). Sequencing was performed on peripheral blood, taken after recovery from COVID-19. The sequence was obtained from an adult who had recovered from COVID-19. The CDR3 spells CASSERGLNTEAFF. The CDR3 coding sequence is TGTGCCAGCAGTGAAAGGGGTTTGAACACTGAAGCTTTCTTT.